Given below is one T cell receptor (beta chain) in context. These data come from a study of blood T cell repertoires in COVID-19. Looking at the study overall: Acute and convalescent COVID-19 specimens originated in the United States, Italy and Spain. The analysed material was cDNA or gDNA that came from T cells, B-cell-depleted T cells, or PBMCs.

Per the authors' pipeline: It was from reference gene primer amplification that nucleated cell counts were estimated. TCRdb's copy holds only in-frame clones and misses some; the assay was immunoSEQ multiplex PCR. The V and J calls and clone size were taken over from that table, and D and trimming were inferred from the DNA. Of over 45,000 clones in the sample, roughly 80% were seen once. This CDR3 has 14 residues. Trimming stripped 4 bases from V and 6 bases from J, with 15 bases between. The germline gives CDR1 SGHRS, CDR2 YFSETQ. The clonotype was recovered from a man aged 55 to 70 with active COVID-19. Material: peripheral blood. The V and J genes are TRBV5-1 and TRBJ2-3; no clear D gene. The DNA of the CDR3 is TGCGCCAGCAGCCCTTTCCTAGATCTGGATACGCAGTATTTT. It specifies CASSPFLDLDTQYF.